The rows below give T cell receptor beta chains drawn from one sample of a study of cytomegalovirus exposure and HLA in healthy donors. The table came from immunoSEQ multiplex PCR; TCRdb's copy has only in-frame clones and leaves some out. Among around 120,000 clones, over 80% were seen once, and the ten largest hold approximately 1.1%. The sequenced sample was PBMCs. Source of these receptors: a boy younger than 18 in good health and CMV-seronegative. Both conserved end residues are part of each CDR3. The D gene is left open where the match is weak. Size is stated for part of the rows, as once, few or many counts, or as a class when the clone is expanded.

TRBJ2-3,.,TRBV15,.,CATALGALRDTQYF,TGTGCCACCGCCCTCGGTGCACTCCGGGATACGCAGTATTTT
TRBJ2-5,TRBD2,TRBV4-1,.,CASSPGLAQQETQYF,TGCGCCAGCAGCCCGGGACTAGCGCAACAAGAGACCCAGTACTTC
TRBJ2-3,.,TRBV4-1,.,CASSQVNGRADTQYF,TGCGCCAGCAGCCAAGTGAATGGGAGAGCAGATACGCAGTATTTT
TRBJ2-5,TRBD2,TRBV27,.,CASSLLAGAETQYF,TGTGCCAGCAGTTTACTAGCGGGAGCAGAGACCCAGTACTTC
TRBJ2-3,TRBD2,TRBV5-1,.,CASSFGFGTSESDTQYF,TGCGCCAGCAGCTTCGGTTTCGGGACTAGCGAATCAGATACGCAGTATTTT
TRBJ1-2,.,TRBV6-5,.,CASSPDRFPLDYTF,TGTGCCAGCAGTCCCGACAGATTCCCGCTCGACTACACCTTC
TRBJ2-7,TRBD2,TRBV19,.,CASSPQGSSGGTYEQYF,TGTGCCAGTAGTCCTCAAGGCAGTAGCGGGGGCACCTACGAGCAGTACTTC
TRBJ1-5,.,TRBV6-5,.,CASSYKAGLDQPQHF,TGTGCCAGCAGTTATAAGGCAGGGTTGGATCAGCCCCAGCATTTT
TRBJ1-3,TRBD1,TRBV11-2,.,CASSLGWTGGDGNTIYF,TGTGCCAGCAGCTTAGGTTGGACAGGGGGCGACGGAAACACCATATATTTT
TRBJ2-1,TRBD1,TRBV11-1,few,CASSQEPGQGVDEQFF,TGTGCCAGCAGCCAGGAGCCTGGACAGGGGGTCGATGAGCAGTTCTTC
TRBJ2-7,.,TRBV9,.,CASSVAPGLSYEQYF,TGTGCCAGCAGCGTAGCCCCAGGGCTAAGCTACGAGCAGTACTTC
TRBJ1-4,TRBD1,TRBV7-9,.,CASSLSASGGNEKLFF,TGTGCCAGCAGCCTTAGTGCATCAGGGGGAAATGAAAAACTGTTTTTT
TRBJ2-7,TRBD2,TRBV4-1,once,CASSQGAGDSEQYF,TGCGCCAGCAGCCAGGGCGCGGGAGATAGCGAGCAGTACTTC
TRBJ2-1,.,TRBV7-8,.,CASNQGREPYNEQFF,TGTGCCAGCAACCAAGGGCGGGAACCCTACAATGAGCAGTTCTTC
TRBJ1-3,TRBD1,TRBV30,.,CAWSAGGAGNTIYF,TGTGCCTGGAGTGCAGGGGGAGCTGGAAACACCATATATTTT
TRBJ2-2,.,TRBV7-9,.,CASSLGSGMNTGELFF,TGTGCCAGCAGCTTAGGGTCCGGGATGAACACCGGGGAGCTGTTTTTT
TRBJ1-2,.,TRBV7-3,.,CASSLKGGTPHAGYTF,TGTGCCAGCAGCTTAAAGGGTGGGACACCCCATGCTGGCTACACCTTC
TRBJ1-3,.,TRBV30,.,CAWSRGSGNTIYF,TGTGCCTGGAGTAGAGGGTCGGGAAACACCATATATTTT
TRBJ2-1,.,TRBV9,.,CASSVAEYNEQFF,TGTGCCAGCAGCGTAGCGGAGTACAATGAGCAGTTCTTC
TRBJ1-2,.,TRBV25-1,few,CASSGLIPQGYGYTF,TGTGCCAGCAGTGGACTTATTCCCCAGGGCTATGGCTACACCTTC
TRBJ2-3,.,TRBV29-1,.,CSAALSPSTDTQYF,TGCAGCGCTGCCCTATCTCCTAGCACAGATACGCAGTATTTT
TRBJ2-7,TRBD1,TRBV27,.,CASKGDRGFYEQYF,TGTGCCAGCAAAGGGGACAGGGGGTTTTACGAGCAGTACTTC
TRBJ2-3,TRBD2,TRBV10-2,.,CASRAGLAGAADTQYF,TGCGCCAGCAGAGCGGGACTAGCGGGAGCGGCAGATACGCAGTATTTT
TRBJ2-1,TRBD2,TRBV11-2,.,CASSPGTSGRTSYNEQFF,TGTGCCAGCAGCCCCGGGACTAGCGGGAGGACCTCCTACAATGAGCAGTTCTTC
TRBJ2-3,TRBD2,TRBV30,.,CAWRGEREADTQYF,TGTGCCTGGAGAGGGGAGCGGGAGGCAGATACGCAGTATTTT
TRBJ2-2,.,TRBV5-1,.,CASSLAFGRGAGELFF,TGCGCCAGCAGCTTGGCCTTCGGGAGAGGGGCCGGGGAGCTGTTTTTT
TRBJ2-7,TRBD2,TRBV12-5,.,CASGLERLAGGGVYEQYF,TGTGCTAGTGGTTTGGAGAGACTAGCGGGAGGGGGGGTCTACGAGCAGTACTTC
TRBJ1-1,.,TRBV5-1,.,CASGGGAADTEAFF,TGCGCCAGCGGAGGAGGGGCGGCGGACACTGAAGCTTTCTTT
TRBJ2-2,.,TRBV19,.,CAASNQGNTGELFF,TGTGCCGCAAGTAATCAGGGAAACACCGGGGAGCTGTTTTTT
TRBJ2-7,TRBD2,TRBV30,.,CAGGAGVPYEQYF,TGTGCCGGAGGGGCGGGAGTTCCCTACGAGCAGTACTTC
TRBJ2-7,TRBD2,TRBV25-1,.,CASSGGLAGGSPYEQYF,TGTGCCAGCAGTGGAGGACTAGCGGGAGGGTCCCCCTACGAGCAGTACTTC
TRBJ1-5,TRBD1,TRBV30,.,CAWSAGQTSNQPQHF,TGTGCCTGGAGTGCGGGACAGACTAGCAATCAGCCCCAGCATTTT
TRBJ2-6,.,TRBV30,.,CAWLDSSGANVLTF,TGTGCCTGGTTAGATAGCTCTGGGGCCAACGTCCTGACTTTC
TRBJ2-5,.,TRBV28,.,CASSLPGPDAETQYF,TGTGCCAGCAGTTTACCAGGGCCGGACGCAGAGACCCAGTACTTC
TRBJ2-1,.,TRBV7-9,.,CASSLVGGRNNEQFF,TGTGCCAGCAGCTTAGTCGGGGGTAGGAACAATGAGCAGTTCTTC
TRBJ1-1,.,TRBV4-1,.,CASSQDNKNTEAFF,TGCGCCAGCAGCCAAGATAATAAAAACACTGAAGCTTTCTTT
TRBJ2-2,.,TRBV12-5,.,CASGPPTAADTGELFF,TGTGCTAGTGGCCCGCCTACCGCGGCGGACACCGGGGAGCTGTTTTTT
TRBJ2-5,TRBD2,TRBV6-6,.,CASSYSTSGIRETQYF,TGTGCCAGCAGTTACTCCACTAGCGGGATACGGGAGACCCAGTACTTC
TRBJ2-1,TRBD2,TRBV10-1,.,CASIKPRTSGRDEQFF,TGCGCCAGCATCAAACCCCGGACTAGCGGGAGAGATGAGCAGTTCTTC
TRBJ1-2,.,TRBV12-2,.,CASRPSSPQATYGYTF,TGTGCAAGTCGCCCCTCGAGCCCACAGGCGACCTATGGCTACACCTTC
TRBJ2-3,.,TRBV5-4,.,CASSPPGALQYTDTQYF,TGTGCCAGCAGCCCCCCGGGAGCCCTACAATACACAGATACGCAGTATTTT
TRBJ2-1,TRBD2,TRBV6-5,.,CASSLRTSVSNEQFF,TGTGCCAGCAGTTTAAGGACTAGCGTGTCCAATGAGCAGTTCTTC
TRBJ1-6,.,TRBV30,.,CAWSSLGNSPLHF,TGTGCCTGGAGTTCTCTCGGGAATTCACCCCTCCACTTT
TRBJ2-7,TRBD1,TRBV6-5,.,CASSFSDRGPQYF,TGTGCCAGCAGTTTTTCCGACAGGGGCCCGCAGTACTTC
TRBJ1-2,.,TRBV6-5,.,CASRQATNYGYTF,TGTGCCAGCAGACAGGCAACTAACTATGGCTACACCTTC
TRBJ2-7,.,TRBV7-2,.,CASSSQYEQYF,TGTGCCAGCAGCTCACAATACGAGCAGTACTTC
TRBJ2-7,TRBD2,TRBV5-1,.,CASSGIAGDDAYEQYF,TGCGCCAGCAGCGGAATAGCGGGAGACGACGCCTACGAGCAGTACTTC
TRBJ2-4,TRBD2,TRBV5-3,.,CARTKIEPGLDGKNIQYF,TGTGCCAGAACGAAGATAGAACCGGGACTAGACGGCAAAAACATTCAGTACTTC
TRBJ2-4,.,TRBV7-2,.,CASSLSGRENIQYF,TGTGCCAGCAGCTTATCCGGGAGAGAAAACATTCAGTACTTC